The rows below give T cell receptor beta chains drawn from one sample of a study of T cell responses to AZD1222 COVID-19 vaccine. Clones were read by immunoSEQ multiplex PCR, and TCRdb kept only the in-frame ones, dropping some. Among 120,000 or so clones, approximately 88% were seen once, and the ten largest hold around 1.5%. Sequenced here: peripheral blood, sampled on day 0 of AZD1222 vaccination. These receptors all come from an adult in good health. Each CDR3 is given with its conserved first and last residue. A D gene is named only where the DNA matches it firmly. Not all rows give a size; the values are once, few, many and, for expanded clones, a class.

CDR3 DNA,CDR3 protein,D gene,clone size,J gene,V gene
TGTGCCAGCAGCCAACTAGCGGGGGGGGAGAACATTCAGTACTTC,CASSQLAGGENIQYF,TRBD2,-,TRBJ2-4,TRBV5-4
TGTGCCAGCAGCTTAGCCGGGACTAGCGGGAGGGATGAGCAGTTCTTC,CASSLAGTSGRDEQFF,TRBD2,-,TRBJ2-1,TRBV7-9
TGCGCCAGCAGTCCATATCTGAACACTGAAGCTTTCTTT,CASSPYLNTEAFF,-,-,TRBJ1-1,TRBV10-2
TGCAGCGTTGAGGGTTTGGGTGAGCAGTTCTTC,CSVEGLGEQFF,-,-,TRBJ2-1,TRBV29-1
TGTGCCAGCAGCCCTACCGACAGGGGAGGTGATGAGCAGTACTTC,CASSPTDRGGDEQYF,TRBD1,-,TRBJ2-7,TRBV9
TGTGCCAGCAGCAAGACTGCAGAGTTTTATAATGAGCAGTTCTTC,CASSKTAEFYNEQFF,-,-,TRBJ2-1,TRBV11-1
TGTGCCAGCGGACAGGGGAACGAGCAGTACTTC,CASGQGNEQYF,TRBD1,few,TRBJ2-7,TRBV6-5
TGTGCCAGCAGCCCACAGGGATATAGCAATCAGCCCCAGCATTTT,CASSPQGYSNQPQHF,-,few,TRBJ1-5,TRBV7-6
TGTGCCAGCAGCCCCACCACGAACGACAATGAGCAGTTCTTC,CASSPTTNDNEQFF,-,-,TRBJ2-1,TRBV7-9
TGTGCCAGCAGCTTAGGTGCCAGGGGATCTGGGGCCAACGTCCTGACTTTC,CASSLGARGSGANVLTF,-,-,TRBJ2-6,TRBV7-2
TGCGCCAGCAGCCAAGCACTAGCGGACTCCTACGAGCAGTACTTC,CASSQALADSYEQYF,TRBD2,-,TRBJ2-7,TRBV4-3
TGCGCCAGCAGACACAGGGGAAGTCCCTATAATTCACCCCTCCACTTT,CASRHRGSPYNSPLHF,TRBD1,-,TRBJ1-6,TRBV10-2
TGCGCCAGCAGCTTCGTAGGGGCGGGTAATGAAAAACTGTTTTTT,CASSFVGAGNEKLFF,-,-,TRBJ1-4,TRBV5-1
TGTGCCAGCAGCGTATTCTCCGGACGGGGCTACACCTTC,CASSVFSGRGYTF,-,-,TRBJ1-2,TRBV9
TGTGCCAGCAGTTACCCAAACAGGGGGCGAGGGGCTGAAGCTTTCTTT,CASSYPNRGRGAEAFF,TRBD1,-,TRBJ1-1,TRBV6-6
TGTGCCAGCAGCACCCACTTTATGGGGAAAGCTGCTATAGATGGCTACACCTTC,CASSTHFMGKAAIDGYTF,-,-,TRBJ1-2,TRBV7-2
TGTGCCAGCTCACCCCAGGGGGAGGCAGATACGCAGTATTTT,CASSPQGEADTQYF,-,-,TRBJ2-3,TRBV18
TGTGCCTCAGGCCATTATGGCTACACCTTC,CASGHYGYTF,-,-,TRBJ1-2,TRBV19
TGTGCCAGTAGCCCGGGGGGGTATGAGCAGTTCTTC,CASSPGGYEQFF,TRBD2,-,TRBJ2-1,TRBV19
TGCGCCAGCAGCCATACTTCGACAGGGAGTCCCGGCGAGCAGTACTTC,CASSHTSTGSPGEQYF,TRBD1,-,TRBJ2-7,TRBV4-3
TGTGCCAGCAGTTACTCGAAGGTCCCGAATGGCTACACCTTC,CASSYSKVPNGYTF,-,-,TRBJ1-2,TRBV6-2/TRBV6-3
TGCGCCAGCAGCGAGATGCTGGTGGGTGGCTACACCTTC,CASSEMLVGGYTF,-,-,TRBJ1-2,TRBV5-1
TGTGCCAGCAAAAAGATGGGCCCAACAGGGGCTGAGGGCTACACCTTC,CASKKMGPTGAEGYTF,TRBD1,-,TRBJ1-2,TRBV28
TGTGCCAGTAGTATGACCGGACAGGGTTTGAACGAGCAGTACTTC,CASSMTGQGLNEQYF,TRBD1,-,TRBJ2-7,TRBV19
TGTGCCAGCAGCTTAGAGACAGGGTGGGGTCTTGGCGGGCACGAGCAGTACTTC,CASSLETGWGLGGHEQYF,TRBD1,-,TRBJ2-7,TRBV7-9
TGTGCCAGTAGCGAAGGACTAGCGGTACAGATGTTCGGCAATGAGCAGTTCTTC,CASSEGLAVQMFGNEQFF,TRBD2,-,TRBJ2-1,TRBV19
TGTGCCAGCAGCTTAAGGGGACCGAACACCGGGGAGCTGTTTTTT,CASSLRGPNTGELFF,-,-,TRBJ2-2,TRBV7-9
TGCAGCGTTGAAGATGAGACAGGGGGCTTCTATGGCTACACCTTC,CSVEDETGGFYGYTF,TRBD1,-,TRBJ1-2,TRBV29-1
TGTGCCACCAAACGACAGGGAGGTACTGAAGCTTTCTTT,CATKRQGGTEAFF,TRBD1,-,TRBJ1-1,TRBV24-1
TGTGCCAGCTCACCACCGGGACAGCCTAATGAAAAACTGTTTTTT,CASSPPGQPNEKLFF,TRBD1,-,TRBJ1-4,TRBV18
TGTGCCAGCAGCTTACTAGCGGTCTCCTACGAGCAGTACTTC,CASSLLAVSYEQYF,TRBD2,-,TRBJ2-7,TRBV7-3
TGTGCCAGCAGTTACAAACCAGGGCACCCTCAAGATGGCTACACCTTC,CASSYKPGHPQDGYTF,-,once,TRBJ1-2,TRBV11-1
TGTGCCAGCAGCTTAGAGGGGGAGCTGTTTTTT,CASSLEGELFF,-,-,TRBJ2-2,TRBV11-3
TGCGCCAGCAGCTCGACTAGCGGGGTCTCCTACAATGAGCAGTTCTTC,CASSSTSGVSYNEQFF,TRBD2,-,TRBJ2-1,TRBV5-1
TGTGCCAGCAGCTCGGTAAGCTCCTACGAGCAGTACTTC,CASSSVSSYEQYF,-,-,TRBJ2-7,TRBV5-6
TGTGCCAGCTCACCCCTAACTAGCGAGAACACCGGGGAGCTGTTTTTT,CASSPLTSENTGELFF,TRBD2,-,TRBJ2-2,TRBV18
TGTGCCAGCAGCACCTCCGGGGGGGCCACAGATACGCAGTATTTT,CASSTSGGATDTQYF,TRBD2,-,TRBJ2-3,TRBV7-3
TGTGCCAGCAGCGAAGGACTAGCGGGGACGATGGATACGCAGTATTTT,CASSEGLAGTMDTQYF,TRBD2,-,TRBJ2-3,TRBV9
TGTGCCAGCAGCCAAGGGGATACGCAGTATTTT,CASSQGDTQYF,-,-,TRBJ2-3,TRBV6-2/TRBV6-3
TGTGCCAGCAGTTACTCGCGGGGTGAATATGAAAAACTGTTTTTT,CASSYSRGEYEKLFF,-,-,TRBJ1-4,TRBV6-5
TGTGCCAGCAGTTACGGGGGGCCCGGGGCCAACGTCCTGACTTTC,CASSYGGPGANVLTF,-,-,TRBJ2-6,TRBV6-5
TGTGCCAGCTCAGGGCCGGGAGGGGAGGAATCACCCCTCCACTTT,CASSGPGGEESPLHF,-,-,TRBJ1-6,TRBV18
TGCAGTGCTAGTATAAAGACCCAGTACTTC,CSASIKTQYF,-,-,TRBJ2-5,TRBV20-1
TGTGCCAGCTCGTCAGGGGACGGGCCCCACGAGCAGTACTTC,CASSSGDGPHEQYF,-,-,TRBJ2-7,TRBV18
TGCGCCAGCAGCCAAGATACTGGGACTAGCGGCCCCTACGAGCAGTACTTC,CASSQDTGTSGPYEQYF,TRBD2,-,TRBJ2-7,TRBV4-3